This T cell receptor beta chain was profiled in a study of blood T cell repertoires in COVID-19. In the study overall: Acute-phase and convalescent COVID-19 samples originated in the United States, Italy and Spain. T cells, B-cell-depleted T cells, or PBMCs supplied cDNA or gDNA.

In the original processing: Reference gene primer amplification yielded estimated nucleated cell counts. TCRdb keeps only in-frame clones here, not all; method: immunoSEQ multiplex PCR. V, J and clone size reflect that table, while D and trimming were determined from the DNA. The table has just over 50,000 clones, more than 75% seen once. The sequenced sample was peripheral blood. This receptor was obtained from a man between 65 and 80 years old with acute or convalescent COVID-19.

CDR3 in amino acids: CASSRTGEGTEAFF. In DNA form, the CDR3 reads TGCGCCAGCAGCCGGACAGGGGAAGGCACTGAAGCTTTCTTT. The chain recombines TRBV5-1 with TRBJ1-1; 9 nucleotides align to TRBD1. Germline CDR1 SGHRS, CDR2 YFSETQ. Losses at the gene ends were 4 bases for V and 4 bases for J; bases not matched to a gene: 5. The CDR3 runs 14 residues. Full variable domain (rest looked up from reference TRBV5-1 and TRBJ1-1): KAGVTQTPRYLIKTRGQQVTLSCSPISGHRSVSWYQQTPGQGLQFLFEYFSETQRNKGNFPGRFSGRQFSNSRSEMNVSTLELGDSALYLCASSRTGEGTEAFFGQGTRLTVV.